This T cell receptor beta chain was profiled in a study of tumour-infiltrating T cells in Burkitt lymphoma. Study summary: All epidemiological Burkitt lymphoma subtypes were represented in the cohort. Overall and progression-free survival were predicted by productive clonality.

The study, taken as a whole, reports: Several public clonotypes recurred in numerous Burkitt lymphoma patients.

Sequencing was performed with immunoSEQ multiplex PCR; in TCRdb, only in-frame clones are kept and a portion is missing. The sample lists about 50,000 clones; around 29% were seen once. The CDR3 runs to 15 residues. Germline V CDR1 and CDR2: MNHNY, SVGAGI (reference sequence). V lost 6 bases, J lost 3 bases, and 18 bases lay in between. Concerning this clone itself: The antigen remains unidentified.

The specimen sequenced was tumor tissue. This TCR was recovered from a human donor with Burkitt lymphoma. The chain couples TRBV6-6 to TRBJ2-7, with D possibly TRBD2 on 7 matching bases. CDR3 DNA sequence: TGTGCCAGCAGCCGTGGGGGGGCGGAGGGCTACGAGCAGTACTTC. Protein product: CASSRGGAEGYEQYF.